The clone carrying this T cell receptor (beta chain) was observed a handful of times. Its specificity is not known. Memory CD4+ T cells were sorted as CD4+CD45RO+CD25- cells. Germline V CDR1 and CDR2: MDHEN, SYDVKM. The CDR3 extends over 11 amino acids. Trimming removed 10 bases from V and 9 bases from J, with 16 bases in between. Broader study findings: Greatest tumor Treg TCR overlap was with tumor naive CD4+ cells. Whole repertoires were not studied in the larger cohort, only one V-J beta rearrangement.

After constant-region reverse-primer amplification, full-length variable regions underwent semi-nested PCR with Nested Universal Primer A. One entry per CDR3 protein, called by TCRdb with MiXCR from the 5' RACE reads. The repertoire holds about 42,000 distinct CDR3 sequences, roughly 30% seen once, with under 5% in the top ten. The receptor was isolated from a female donor with breast cancer. The sequenced material came from tumor-infiltrating memory CD4+ T cells sorted from the breast tumor. Subset: memory CD4+ T cells, CD4+CD45RO+CD25-. The chain couples TRBV28 to TRBJ2-7; the D gene is possibly TRBD1 (7 bases). CDR3 sequence reads: CATTDREVQYF. As DNA, the CDR3 is TGTGCCACCACTGACAGGGAGGTGCAGTACTTC.